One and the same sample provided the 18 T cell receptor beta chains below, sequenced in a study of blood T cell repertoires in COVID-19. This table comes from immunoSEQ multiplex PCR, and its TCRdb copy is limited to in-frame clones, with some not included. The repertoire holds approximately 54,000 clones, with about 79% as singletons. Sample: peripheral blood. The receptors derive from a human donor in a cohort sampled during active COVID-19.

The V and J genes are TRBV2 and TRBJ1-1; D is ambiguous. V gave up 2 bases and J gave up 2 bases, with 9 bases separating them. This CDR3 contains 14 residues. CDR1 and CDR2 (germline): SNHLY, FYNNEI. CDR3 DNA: TGTGCCAGCAGTGAACAGGCTCGAAACACTGAAGCTTTCTTT. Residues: CASSEQARNTEAFF.

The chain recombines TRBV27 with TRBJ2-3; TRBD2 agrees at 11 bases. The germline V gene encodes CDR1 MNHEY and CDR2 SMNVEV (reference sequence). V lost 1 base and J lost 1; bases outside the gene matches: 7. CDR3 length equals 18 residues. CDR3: CASSLFPLLAGGTDTQYF. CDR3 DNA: TGTGCCAGCAGTTTATTCCCTTTACTAGCGGGGGGCACAGATACGCAGTATTTT.

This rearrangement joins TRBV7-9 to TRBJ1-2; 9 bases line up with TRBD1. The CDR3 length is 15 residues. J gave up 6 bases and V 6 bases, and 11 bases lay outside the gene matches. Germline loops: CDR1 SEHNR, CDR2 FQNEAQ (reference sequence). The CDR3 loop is CASRHTTGGNDGYTF. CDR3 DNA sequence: TGTGCCAGCAGACACACGACAGGGGGTAATGATGGCTACACCTTC.

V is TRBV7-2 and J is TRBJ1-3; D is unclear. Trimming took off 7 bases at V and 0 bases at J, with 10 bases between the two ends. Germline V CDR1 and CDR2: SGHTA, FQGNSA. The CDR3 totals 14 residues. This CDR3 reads CASTLGSSGNTIYF. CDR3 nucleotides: TGTGCCAGCACCCTAGGGAGCTCTGGAAACACCATATATTTT.

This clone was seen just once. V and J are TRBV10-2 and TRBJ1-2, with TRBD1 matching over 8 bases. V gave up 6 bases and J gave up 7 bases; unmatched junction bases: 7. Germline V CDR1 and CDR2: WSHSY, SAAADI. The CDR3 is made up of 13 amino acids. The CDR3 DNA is TGCGCCAGCAGCCCGGACAGGGTGGGTGGCTACACCTTC. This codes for CASSPDRVGGYTF.

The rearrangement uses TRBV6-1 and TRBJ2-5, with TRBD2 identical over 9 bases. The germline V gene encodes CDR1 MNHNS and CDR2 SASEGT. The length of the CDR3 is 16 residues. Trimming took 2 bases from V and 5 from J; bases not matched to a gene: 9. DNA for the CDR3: TGTGCCAGCAGTGAACTTAGGCTAGCGGGAAGGGAGACCCAGTACTTC. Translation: CASSELRLAGRETQYF.

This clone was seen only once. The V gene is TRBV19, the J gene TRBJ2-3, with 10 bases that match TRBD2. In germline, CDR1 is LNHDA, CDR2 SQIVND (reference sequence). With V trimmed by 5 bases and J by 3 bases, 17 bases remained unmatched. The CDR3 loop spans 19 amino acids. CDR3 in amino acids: CASSARPAGGPRRTDTQYF. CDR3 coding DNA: TGTGCCAGTAGTGCCCGGCCAGCGGGAGGGCCGCGTAGGACAGATACGCAGTATTTT.

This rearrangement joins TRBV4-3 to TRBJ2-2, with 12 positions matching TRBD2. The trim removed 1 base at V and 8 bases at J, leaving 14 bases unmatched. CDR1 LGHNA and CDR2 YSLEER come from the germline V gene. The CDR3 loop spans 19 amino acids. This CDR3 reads CASSQVPKRTSGAAGELFF. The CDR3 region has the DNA TGCGCCAGCAGCCAAGTCCCCAAGAGGACTAGCGGGGCCGCGGGGGAGCTGTTTTTT.

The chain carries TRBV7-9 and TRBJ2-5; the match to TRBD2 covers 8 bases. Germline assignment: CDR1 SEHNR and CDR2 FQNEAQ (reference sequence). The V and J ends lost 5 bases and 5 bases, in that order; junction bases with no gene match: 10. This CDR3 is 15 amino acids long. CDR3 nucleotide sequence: TGTGCCAGCAGCCGTTTAGCGGGATTCGCCGAGACCCAGTACTTC. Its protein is CASSRLAGFAETQYF.

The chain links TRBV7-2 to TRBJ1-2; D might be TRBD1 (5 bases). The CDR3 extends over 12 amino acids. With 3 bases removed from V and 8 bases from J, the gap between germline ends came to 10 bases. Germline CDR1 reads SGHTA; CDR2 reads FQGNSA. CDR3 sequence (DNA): TGTGCCAGCAGCTTTATTGGGGCCGGCTACACCTTC. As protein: CASSFIGAGYTF. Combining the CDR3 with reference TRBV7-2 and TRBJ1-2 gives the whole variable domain GAGVSQSPSNKVTEKGKDVELRCDPISGHTALYWYRQSLGQGLEFLIYFQGNSAPDKSGLPSDRFSAERTGGSVSTLTIQRTQQEDSAVYLCASSFIGAGYTFGSGTRLTVV.

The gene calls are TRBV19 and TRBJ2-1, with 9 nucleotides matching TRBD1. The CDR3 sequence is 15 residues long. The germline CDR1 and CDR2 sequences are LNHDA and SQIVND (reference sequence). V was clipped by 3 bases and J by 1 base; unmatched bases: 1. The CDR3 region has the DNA TGTGCCAGTAGTATGGGGACAGGGTCCTACAATGAGCAGTTCTTC. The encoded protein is CASSMGTGSYNEQFF.

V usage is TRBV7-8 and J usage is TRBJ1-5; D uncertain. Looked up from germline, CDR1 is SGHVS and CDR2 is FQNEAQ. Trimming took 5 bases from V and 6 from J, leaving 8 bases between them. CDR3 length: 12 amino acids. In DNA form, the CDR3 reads TGTGCCAGCAGCCCTCCACTTCAGCCCCAGCATTTT. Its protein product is CASSPPLQPQHF. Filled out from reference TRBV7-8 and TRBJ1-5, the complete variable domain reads GAGVSQSPRYKVAKRGQDVALRCDPISGHVSLFWYQQALGQGPEFLTYFQNEAQLDKSGLPSDRFFAERPEGSVSTLKIQRTQQEDSAVYLCASSPPLQPQHFGDGTRLSIL.

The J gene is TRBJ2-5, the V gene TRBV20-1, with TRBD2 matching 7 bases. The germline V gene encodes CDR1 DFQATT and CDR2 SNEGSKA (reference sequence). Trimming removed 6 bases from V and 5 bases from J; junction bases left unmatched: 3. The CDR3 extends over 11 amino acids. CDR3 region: CSAGGSETQYF. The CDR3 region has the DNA TGCAGTGCGGGGGGGTCTGAGACCCAGTACTTC.

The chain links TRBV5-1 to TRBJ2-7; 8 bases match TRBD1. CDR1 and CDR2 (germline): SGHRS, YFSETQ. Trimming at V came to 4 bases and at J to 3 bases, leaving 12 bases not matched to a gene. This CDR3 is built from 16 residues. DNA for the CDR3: TGCGCCAGCAGCAGAGGGGACAGGAGGTTTGACTACGAGCAGTACTTC. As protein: CASSRGDRRFDYEQYF.

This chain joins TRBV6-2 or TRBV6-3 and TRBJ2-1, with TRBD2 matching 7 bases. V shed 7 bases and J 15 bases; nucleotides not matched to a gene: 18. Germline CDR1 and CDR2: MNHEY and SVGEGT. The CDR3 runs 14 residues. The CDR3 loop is CASTPGLIAQAAFF. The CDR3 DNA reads TGTGCCAGCACCCCGGGACTAATCGCCCAGGCGGCGTTCTTC.

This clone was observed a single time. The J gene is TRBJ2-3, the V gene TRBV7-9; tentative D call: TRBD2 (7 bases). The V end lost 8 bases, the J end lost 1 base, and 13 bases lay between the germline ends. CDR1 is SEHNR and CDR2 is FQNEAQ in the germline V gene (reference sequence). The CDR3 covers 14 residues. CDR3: CASRRGAGTDTQYF. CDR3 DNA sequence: TGTGCCAGCCGACGGGGGGCTGGCACAGATACGCAGTATTTT.

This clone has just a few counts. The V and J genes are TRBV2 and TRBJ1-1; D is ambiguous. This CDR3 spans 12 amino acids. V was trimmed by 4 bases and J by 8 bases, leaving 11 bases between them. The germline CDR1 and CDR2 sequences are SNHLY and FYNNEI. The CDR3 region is CASSGMEDEAFF. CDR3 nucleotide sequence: TGTGCCAGCAGTGGGATGGAGGACGAAGCTTTCTTT.

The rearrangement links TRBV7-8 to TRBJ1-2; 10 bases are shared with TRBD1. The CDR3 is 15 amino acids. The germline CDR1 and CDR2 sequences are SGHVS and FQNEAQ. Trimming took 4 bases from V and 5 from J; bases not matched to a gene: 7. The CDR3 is CASSSVDRGEYGYTF. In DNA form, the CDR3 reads TGTGCCAGCAGCTCAGTGGACAGGGGGGAATATGGCTACACCTTC.